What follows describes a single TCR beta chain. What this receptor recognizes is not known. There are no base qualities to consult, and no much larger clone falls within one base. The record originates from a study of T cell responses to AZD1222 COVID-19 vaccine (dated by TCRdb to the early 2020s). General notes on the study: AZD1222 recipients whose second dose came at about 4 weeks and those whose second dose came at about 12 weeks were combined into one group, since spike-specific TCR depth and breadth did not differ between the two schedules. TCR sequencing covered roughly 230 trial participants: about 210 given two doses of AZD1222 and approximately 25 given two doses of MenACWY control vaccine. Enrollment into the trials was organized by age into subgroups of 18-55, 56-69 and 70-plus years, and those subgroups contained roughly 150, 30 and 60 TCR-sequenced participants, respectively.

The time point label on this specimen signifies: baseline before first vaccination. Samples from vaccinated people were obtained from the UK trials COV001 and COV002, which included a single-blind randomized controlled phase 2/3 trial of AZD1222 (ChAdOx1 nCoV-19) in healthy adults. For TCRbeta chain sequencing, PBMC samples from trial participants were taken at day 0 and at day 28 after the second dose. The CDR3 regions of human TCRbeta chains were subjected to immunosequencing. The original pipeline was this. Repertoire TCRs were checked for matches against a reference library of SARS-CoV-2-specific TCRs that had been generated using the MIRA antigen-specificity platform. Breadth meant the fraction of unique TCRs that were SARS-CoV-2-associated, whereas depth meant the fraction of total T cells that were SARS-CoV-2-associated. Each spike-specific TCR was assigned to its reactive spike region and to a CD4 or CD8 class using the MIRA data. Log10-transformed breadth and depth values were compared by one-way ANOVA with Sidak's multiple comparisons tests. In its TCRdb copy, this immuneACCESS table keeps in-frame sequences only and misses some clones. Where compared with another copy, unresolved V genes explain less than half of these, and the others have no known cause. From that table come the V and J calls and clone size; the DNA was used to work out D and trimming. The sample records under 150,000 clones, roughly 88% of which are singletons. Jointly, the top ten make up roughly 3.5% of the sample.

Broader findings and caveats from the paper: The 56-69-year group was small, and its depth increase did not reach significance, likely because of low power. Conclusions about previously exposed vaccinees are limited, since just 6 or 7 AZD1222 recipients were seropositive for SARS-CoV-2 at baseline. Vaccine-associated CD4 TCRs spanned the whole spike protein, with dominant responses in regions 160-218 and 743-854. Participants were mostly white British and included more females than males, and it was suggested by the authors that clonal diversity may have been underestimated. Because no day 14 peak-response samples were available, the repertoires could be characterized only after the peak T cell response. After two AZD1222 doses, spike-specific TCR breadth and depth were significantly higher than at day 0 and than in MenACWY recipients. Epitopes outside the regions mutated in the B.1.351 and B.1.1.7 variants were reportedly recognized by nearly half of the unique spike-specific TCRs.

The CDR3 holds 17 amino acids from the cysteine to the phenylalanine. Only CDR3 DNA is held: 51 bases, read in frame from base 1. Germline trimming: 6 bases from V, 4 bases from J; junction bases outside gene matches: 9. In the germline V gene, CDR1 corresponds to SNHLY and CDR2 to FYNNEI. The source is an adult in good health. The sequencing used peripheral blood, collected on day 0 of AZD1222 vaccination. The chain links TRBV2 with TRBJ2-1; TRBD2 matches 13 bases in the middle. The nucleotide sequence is TGTGCCAGCAGGAAAGCCCAGGGACTAGCGGGGTACAATGAGCAGTTCTTC. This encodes CASRKAQGLAGYNEQFF.